The 23 T cell receptor beta chains below all came from one sample that was sequenced in a study of blood T cell repertoires in COVID-19. Sequenced by immunoSEQ multiplex PCR; TCRdb stores in-frame clones only, minus some. The table shows 210,000 or so clones, with 65% to 85% occurring only once. Material: PBMCs or T cells enriched from blood (not recorded which). These receptor sequences come from a man aged 30-40 years with acute COVID-19.

This chain links TRBV9 with TRBJ2-1; D is unresolved. V was cut by 0 bases and J by 0 bases, with 10 bases left in between. This CDR3 comprises 16 residues. CDR1 SGDLS and CDR2 YYNGEE come from the germline V gene. The CDR3 sequence is CASSVELHSSYNEQFF. CDR3 DNA sequence: TGTGCCAGCAGCGTAGAACTCCACAGCTCCTACAATGAGCAGTTCTTC.

This clone has a single count. The V gene is TRBV6-5, the J gene TRBJ1-2, with a weak D call TRBD1 (5 bases). Germline values: CDR1 MNHEY, CDR2 SVGAGI. Trimming pared 4 bases from V and 5 bases from J, leaving 17 bases between. The CDR3 contains 15 residues. CDR3 sequence: CASSLGLAKGYGYTF. In nucleotides, the CDR3 is TGTGCCAGCAGTTTGGGGCTCGCCAAAGGGTATGGCTACACCTTC.

There are a few counts of this clone. The chain joins TRBV6-5 to TRBJ1-1; D gene uncertain. This CDR3 spans 13 amino acids. CDR1 and CDR2 (germline): MNHEY, SVGAGI. Deletions cut 7 bases from V and 1 base from J, with 10 bases between. The DNA of the CDR3 is TGTGCCAGCACCCGCACTGAGAACACTGAAGCTTTCTTT. Translating gives CASTRTENTEAFF.

The chain recombines TRBV20-1 with TRBJ1-6; tentative D call: TRBD1 (6 bases). The CDR3 length is 14 residues. The V gene's germline CDR1 is DFQATT and CDR2 SNEGSKA (reference sequence). V shed 3 bases and J shed 8 bases, with 14 bases lying between them. CDR3 DNA sequence: TGCAGTGCTAGTGCCGGCAGGGGAGATTCACCCCTCCACTTT. Translating gives CSASAGRGDSPLHF.

There are a few counts of this clone. The genes are TRBV11-3 and TRBJ2-1; 11 bases match TRBD2. Germline V gene sequence: CDR1 SGHNT, CDR2 YENEEA. J was trimmed by 8 bases and V by 1 base; bases with no gene match: 7. This CDR3 contains 16 residues. CDR3 in amino acids: CASSLGLAGGLHEQFF. The CDR3, as DNA: TGTGCCAGCAGCTTAGGCCTAGCGGGGGGCCTGCATGAGCAGTTCTTC.

In its sample, this clone was seen a few times. The rearrangement joins TRBV7-9 to TRBJ2-3, with no clear D. CDR3 size: 15 residues. The germline V gene has CDR1 SEHNR and CDR2 FQNEAQ (reference sequence). The V end lost 1 base, the J end lost 4 bases, and 12 bases lay between the germline ends. Here the CDR3 reads CASSLGALTADTQYF. CDR3 coding DNA: TGTGCCAGCAGCTTAGGGGCCCTTACAGCAGATACGCAGTATTTT.

This clone appeared a single time. J is TRBJ2-2 and V is TRBV5-4; 10 bases map to TRBD2. The CDR3 sequence is 16 residues long. Trimming removed 5 bases from V and 0 bases from J; junction bases left unmatched: 4. CDR1 and CDR2 (germline): SGHNT, YYREEE (reference sequence). In nucleotides, the CDR3 is TGTGCCAGCAGACGTAGCGGGGGGACGAACACCGGGGAGCTGTTTTTT. It yields the protein CASRRSGGTNTGELFF.

The gene calls are TRBV3-1 (or the pseudogene TRBV3-2) and TRBJ1-4; 9 bases are a match to TRBD1. The ends lost 4 bases at V and 7 bases at J; junction bases unmatched: 7. This CDR3 is 15 amino acids long. Germline CDR1 is LGHDT and CDR2 is YNNKEL (reference sequence). The DNA of the CDR3 is TGTGCCAGCAGCCTGGAGGGACAGGGTCGTGAAAAACTGTTTTTT. Translation: CASSLEGQGREKLFF.

The table lists this clone with a count of one. The V call is TRBV7-9, the J call TRBJ2-1; weak D call: TRBD1 (5 bases). Trimming left V 4 bases short and J 9 bases short, with 13 bases between. Germline loops: CDR1 SEHNR, CDR2 FQNEAQ (reference sequence). This CDR3 is 13 amino acids long. CDR3 DNA sequence: TGTGCCAGCAGCTCCGCAGGGTATGCTGAGCAGTTCTTC. This codes for CASSSAGYAEQFF.

This chain joins TRBV28 and TRBJ1-6; 10 bases align to TRBD1. With 10 bases clipped from V and 8 bases from J, the junction kept 2 bases outside the gene matches. There are 12 residues in the CDR3. The germline V gene encodes CDR1 MDHEN and CDR2 SYDVKM. The CDR3 loop is CATGTGDSPLHF. The CDR3 coding sequence is TGTGCCACCGGGACAGGGGATTCACCCCTCCACTTT.

The chain's CDR3 is CASSLLAGGSRDEQYF. CDR3 coding DNA: TGCGCCAGCAGCTTGCTAGCGGGGGGGTCCAGGGACGAGCAGTACTTC. This rearrangement joins TRBV5-1 to TRBJ2-7, with 12 bases aligning to TRBD2. Germline trimming cut 1 base from V and 5 bases from J; bases unmatched to any gene: 7. Germline CDR1 and CDR2: SGHRS and YFSETQ. The CDR3 runs 16 residues.

The chain couples TRBV7-2 to TRBJ1-6, with a tentative D call TRBD1 (6 bases). Germline V CDR1 and CDR2: SGHTA, FQGNSA. Trimming took 8 bases from V and 3 from J, leaving 8 bases between them. The CDR3 is 13 residues long. This chain's CDR3 is CASGQSYNSPLHF. The CDR3 DNA reads TGTGCCAGCGGACAGAGCTATAATTCACCCCTCCACTTT.

This chain joins TRBV2 and TRBJ2-5; 9 bases fit TRBD1. Germline trimming cut 3 bases from V and 7 bases from J; bases unmatched to any gene: 12. Germline CDR1 SNHLY, CDR2 FYNNEI. The CDR3 sequence is 16 residues long. The CDR3 spells CASSDADRGRRGTQYF. The CDR3 DNA follows: TGTGCCAGCAGTGATGCGGACAGGGGACGAAGGGGGACCCAGTACTTC.

This clone was detected a few times. V usage is TRBV11-1 and J usage is TRBJ1-3; 9 bases agree with TRBD1. This CDR3 has 14 residues. The V segment lost 3 bases and the J segment 6 bases; nucleotides outside the gene matches: 3. The germline V gene encodes CDR1 SGHAT and CDR2 FQDESV (reference sequence). DNA of the CDR3: TGTGCCAGCAGCTTCGGACAGGGGACAAACACCATATATTTT. Protein product: CASSFGQGTNTIYF.

There are a few counts of this clone. The V gene is TRBV3-1 (or the pseudogene TRBV3-2), the J gene TRBJ1-2; TRBD1 matches 8 bases. In germline, CDR1 is LGHDT, CDR2 YNNKEL (reference sequence). Trimming took 2 bases from V and 2 from J; bases not matched to a gene: 4. The CDR3 sequence is 15 residues long. CDR3 protein: CASSQNGQGNYGYTF. The CDR3 coding sequence is TGTGCCAGCAGCCAAAACGGACAGGGCAACTATGGCTACACCTTC.

The chain combines TRBV6-1 with TRBJ1-4; TRBD1 might be the D (5 bases). Germline CDR1 reads MNHNS; CDR2 reads SASEGT. This CDR3 contains 17 residues. Deletions cut 0 bases from V and 2 bases from J, with 13 bases between. CDR3: CASSEAGGGGTNEKLFF. CDR3 nucleotides: TGTGCCAGCAGTGAAGCTGGGGGGGGAGGCACTAATGAAAAACTGTTTTTT.

The rearrangement joins TRBV7-9 to TRBJ2-1, with a weak D call TRBD1 (5 bases). The CDR3 is made up of 17 amino acids. Trimming pared 2 bases from V and 0 bases from J, leaving 14 bases between. Germline V gene data show CDR1 as SEHNR and CDR2 as FQNEAQ (reference sequence). CDR3 region: CASSLSLGLSSYNEQFF. The CDR3 nucleotides are TGTGCCAGCAGCTTATCGTTGGGGCTTAGCTCCTACAATGAGCAGTTCTTC.

The chain joins TRBV5-1 to TRBJ1-4; D gene uncertain. The V end lost 1 base, the J end lost 6 bases, and 13 bases lay between the germline ends. CDR1 and CDR2 from the germline V gene are SGHRS and YFSETQ. CDR3 length equals 15 residues. CDR3 loop: CASSLNSNEDEKLFF. Written as DNA, the CDR3 is TGCGCCAGCAGCTTGAATTCCAACGAGGATGAAAAACTGTTTTTT.

The rearrangement uses TRBV4-2 and TRBJ1-2, with TRBD1 identical over 7 bases. The germline V gene has CDR1 LGHNA and CDR2 YNFKEQ. Trimming removed 4 bases from V and 0 bases from J; junction bases left unmatched: 8. CDR3 length equals 16 residues. CDR3 DNA sequence: TGTGCCAGCAGCCCAGGGACAGAACTTCCTAACTATGGCTACACCTTC. The encoded protein is CASSPGTELPNYGYTF.

This clone was observed a few times. The gene calls are TRBV5-5 and TRBJ2-7; perhaps TRBD1 as D (6 bases). CDR1 and CDR2 from the germline V gene are SGHKS and YYEKEE (reference sequence). Trimming removed 4 bases from V and 3 bases from J, with 14 bases in between. The CDR3 is made up of 14 amino acids. In nucleotides, the CDR3 is TGTGCCAGCAGCGTTGGACAGAAACTCTACGAGCAGTACTTC. It is translated as CASSVGQKLYEQYF.

V usage is TRBV9 and J usage is TRBJ2-3; 9 positions match TRBD2. The CDR3 is 15 residues long. Trimming removed 5 bases from V and 6 bases from J; junction bases left unmatched: 10. The germline V gene has CDR1 SGDLS and CDR2 YYNGEE. The CDR3 coding sequence is TGTGCCAGCAGTGTTTTAAGCGGGGGGAGGGATACGCAGTATTTT. Protein sequence: CASSVLSGGRDTQYF.

The gene calls are TRBV19 and TRBJ1-5; 9 bases fit TRBD1. The CDR3 is 16 amino acids. The junction had 12 bases not matched to a gene; V was cut back by 5 bases and J by 7 bases. CDR1 is LNHDA, CDR2 SQIVND, per germline (reference sequence). The CDR3 region has the DNA TGTGCCAGTAGTCCACAGGGGGCCCTATGGGGACAGCCCCAGCATTTT. As protein: CASSPQGALWGQPQHF.

CDR3 loop: CASSIEGLINQPQHF. In DNA, the CDR3 is TGTGCCAGTAGTATAGAGGGACTGATCAATCAGCCCCAGCATTTT. J is TRBJ1-5 and V is TRBV19; maybe TRBD1 (5 bases). Looked up from germline, CDR1 is LNHDA and CDR2 is SQIVND (reference sequence). The V and J ends lost 0 bases and 3 bases respectively, with 9 bases between them. The CDR3 totals 15 residues. The full variable domain, its missing parts supplied by reference TRBV19 and TRBJ1-5, is DGGITQSPKYLFRKEGQNVTLSCEQNLNHDAMYWYRQDPGQGLRLIYYSQIVNDFQKGDIAEGYSVSREKKESFPLTVTSAQKNPTAFYLCASSIEGLINQPQHFGDGTRLSIL.